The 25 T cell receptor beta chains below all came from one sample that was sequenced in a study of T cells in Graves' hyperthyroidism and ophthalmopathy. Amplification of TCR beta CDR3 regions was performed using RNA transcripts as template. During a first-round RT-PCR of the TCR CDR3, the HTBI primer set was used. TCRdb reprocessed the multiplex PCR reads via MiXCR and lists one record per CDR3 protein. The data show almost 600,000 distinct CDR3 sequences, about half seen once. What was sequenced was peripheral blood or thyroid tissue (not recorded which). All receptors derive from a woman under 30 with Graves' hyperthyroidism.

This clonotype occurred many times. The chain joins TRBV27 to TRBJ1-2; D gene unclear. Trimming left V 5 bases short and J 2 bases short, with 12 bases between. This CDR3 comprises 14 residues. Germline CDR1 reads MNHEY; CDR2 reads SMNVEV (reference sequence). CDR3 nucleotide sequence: TGTGCCAGCAGTACTCTGGACGGGAACTATGGCTACACCTTC. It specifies CASSTLDGNYGYTF.

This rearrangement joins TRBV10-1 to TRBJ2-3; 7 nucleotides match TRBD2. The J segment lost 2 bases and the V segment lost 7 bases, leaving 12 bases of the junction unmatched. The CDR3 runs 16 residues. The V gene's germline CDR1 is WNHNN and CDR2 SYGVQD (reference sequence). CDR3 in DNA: TGCGCCAGCACCCCGGGACTACCGAATCCCACAGATACGCAGTATTTT. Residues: CASTPGLPNPTDTQYF.

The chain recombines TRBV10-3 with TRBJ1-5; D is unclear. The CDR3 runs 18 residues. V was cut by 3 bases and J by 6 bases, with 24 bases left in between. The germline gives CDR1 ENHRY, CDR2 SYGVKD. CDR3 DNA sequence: TGTGCCATCAGTGACCGACTAGCGGGAAGCACAGTAAGTCAGCCCCAGCATTTT. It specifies CAISDRLAGSTVSQPQHF.

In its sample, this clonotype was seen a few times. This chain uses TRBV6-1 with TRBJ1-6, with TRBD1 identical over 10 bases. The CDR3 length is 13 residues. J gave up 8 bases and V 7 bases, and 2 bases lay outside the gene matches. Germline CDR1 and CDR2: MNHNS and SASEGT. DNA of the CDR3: TGTGCCAGCAATGGACAGGGGGATTCACCCCTCCACTTT. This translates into CASNGQGDSPLHF.

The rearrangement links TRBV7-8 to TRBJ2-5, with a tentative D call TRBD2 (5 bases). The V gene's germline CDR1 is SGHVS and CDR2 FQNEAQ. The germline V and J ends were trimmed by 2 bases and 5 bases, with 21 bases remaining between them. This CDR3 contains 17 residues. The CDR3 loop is CASSLLPFRSEGETQYF. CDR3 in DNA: TGTGCCAGCAGCTTACTCCCTTTCAGGAGTGAGGGCGAGACCCAGTACTTC.

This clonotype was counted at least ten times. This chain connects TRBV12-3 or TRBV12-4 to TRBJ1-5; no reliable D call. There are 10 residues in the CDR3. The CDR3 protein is CYRSRQPQHF. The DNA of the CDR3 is TGTTACCGGTCTCGGCAGCCCCAGCATTTT.

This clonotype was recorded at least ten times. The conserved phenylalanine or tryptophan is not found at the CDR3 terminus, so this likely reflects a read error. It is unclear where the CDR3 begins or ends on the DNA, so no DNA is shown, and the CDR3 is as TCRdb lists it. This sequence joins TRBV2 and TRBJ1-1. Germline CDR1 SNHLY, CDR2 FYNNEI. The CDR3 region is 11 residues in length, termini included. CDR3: CASNADPSIRR.

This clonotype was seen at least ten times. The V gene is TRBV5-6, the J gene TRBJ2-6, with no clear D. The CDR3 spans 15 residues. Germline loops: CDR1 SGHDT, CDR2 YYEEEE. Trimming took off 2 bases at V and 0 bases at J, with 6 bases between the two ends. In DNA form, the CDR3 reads TGTGCCAGCAGCTTACAACTCTCTGGGGCCAACGTCCTGACTTTC. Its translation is CASSLQLSGANVLTF. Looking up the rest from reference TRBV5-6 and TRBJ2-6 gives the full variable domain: DAGVTQSPTHLIKTRGQQVTLRCSPKSGHDTVSWYQQALGQGPQFIFQYYEEEERQRGNFPDRFSGHQFPNYSSELNVNALLLGDSALYLCASSLQLSGANVLTFGAGSRLTVL.

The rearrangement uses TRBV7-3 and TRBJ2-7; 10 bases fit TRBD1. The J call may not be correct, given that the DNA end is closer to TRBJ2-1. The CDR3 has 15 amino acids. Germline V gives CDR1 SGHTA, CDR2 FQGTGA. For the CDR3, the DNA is TGTGCCAGCAGCCAAGGGACAGGGGATTACAATGAGCAGTTCTTC. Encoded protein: CASSQGTGDYNEQFF.

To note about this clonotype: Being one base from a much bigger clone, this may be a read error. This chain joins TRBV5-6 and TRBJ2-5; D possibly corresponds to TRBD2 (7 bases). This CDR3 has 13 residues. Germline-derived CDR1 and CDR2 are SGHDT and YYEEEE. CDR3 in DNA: TGTGCCAGCAGCCCCCGGGGGCGGGAGATCCAGTACTTC. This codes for CASSPRGREIQYF.

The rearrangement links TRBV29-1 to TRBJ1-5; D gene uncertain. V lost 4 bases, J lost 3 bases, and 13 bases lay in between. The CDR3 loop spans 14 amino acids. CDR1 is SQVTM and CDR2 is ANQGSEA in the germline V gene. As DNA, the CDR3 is TGCAGCGTTGTTTCCGGGCAGGTCAATCAGCCCCAGCATTTT. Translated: CSVVSGQVNQPQHF. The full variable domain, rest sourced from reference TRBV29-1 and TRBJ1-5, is SAVISQKPSRDICQRGTSLTIQCQVDSQVTMMFWYRQQPGQSLTLIATANQGSEATYESGFVIDKFPISRPNLTFSTLTVSNMSPEDSSIYLCSVVSGQVNQPQHFGDGTRLSIL.

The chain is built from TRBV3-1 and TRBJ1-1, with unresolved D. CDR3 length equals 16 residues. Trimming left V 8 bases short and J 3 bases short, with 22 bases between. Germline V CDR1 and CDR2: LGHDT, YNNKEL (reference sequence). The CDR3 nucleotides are TGTGCCAGCTCACCAGATCCCCGCCGGCGGGACACTGAAGCTTTCTTT. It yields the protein CASSPDPRRRDTEAFF.

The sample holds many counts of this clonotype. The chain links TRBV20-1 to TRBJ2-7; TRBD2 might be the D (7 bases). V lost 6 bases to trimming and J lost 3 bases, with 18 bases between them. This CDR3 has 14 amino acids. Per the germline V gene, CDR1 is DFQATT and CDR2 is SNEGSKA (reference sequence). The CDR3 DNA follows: TGCAGTGCAACTAGCGATGGGGGCATCTACGAGCAGTACTTC. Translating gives CSATSDGGIYEQYF.

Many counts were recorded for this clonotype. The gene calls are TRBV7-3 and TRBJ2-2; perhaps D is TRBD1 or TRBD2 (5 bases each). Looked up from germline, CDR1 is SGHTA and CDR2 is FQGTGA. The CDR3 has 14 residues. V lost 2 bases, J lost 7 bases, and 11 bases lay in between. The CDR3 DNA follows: TGTGCCAGCAGCTTAGGTGGGGGAAGCGGGGAGCTGTTTTTT. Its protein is CASSLGGGSGELFF.

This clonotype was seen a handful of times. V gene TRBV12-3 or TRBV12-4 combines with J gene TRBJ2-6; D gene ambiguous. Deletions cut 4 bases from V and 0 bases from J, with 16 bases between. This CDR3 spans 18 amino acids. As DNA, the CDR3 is TGTGCCAGCAGTTATGCCCCGAGAATTTACTCTGGGGCCAACGTCCTGACTTTC. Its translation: CASSYAPRIYSGANVLTF.

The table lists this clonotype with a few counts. The CDR3: CASSQEGGSTGELFF. CDR3 in DNA: TGCGCCAGCAGCCAAGAGGGCGGTTCCACCGGGGAGCTGTTTTTT. The V call is TRBV4-3, the J call TRBJ2-2, with unresolved D. Trimming removed 0 bases at V and 4 bases at J, with 9 bases between. This CDR3 is built from 15 residues. Per the germline V gene, CDR1 is LGHNA and CDR2 is YSLEER.

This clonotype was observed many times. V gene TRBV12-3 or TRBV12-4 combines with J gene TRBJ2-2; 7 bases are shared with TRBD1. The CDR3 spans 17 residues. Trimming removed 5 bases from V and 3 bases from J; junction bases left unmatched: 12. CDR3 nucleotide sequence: TGTGCCAGCAGTCCTTACGACAGGGCCTCCGACACCGGGGAGCTGTTTTTT. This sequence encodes CASSPYDRASDTGELFF.

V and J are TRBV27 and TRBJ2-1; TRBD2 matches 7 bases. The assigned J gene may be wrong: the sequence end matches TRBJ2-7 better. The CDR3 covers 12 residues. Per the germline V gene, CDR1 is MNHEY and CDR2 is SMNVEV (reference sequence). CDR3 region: CASGEGYNEQYF. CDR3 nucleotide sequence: TGTGCCTCGGGGGAGGGTTACAATGAGCAGTACTTC.

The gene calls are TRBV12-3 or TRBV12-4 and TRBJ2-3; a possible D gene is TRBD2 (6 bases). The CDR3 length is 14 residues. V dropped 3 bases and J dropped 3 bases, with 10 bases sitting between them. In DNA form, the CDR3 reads TGTGCCAGCAGTTTTTGGGCGGGGACAGATACGCAGTATTTT. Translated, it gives CASSFWAGTDTQYF.

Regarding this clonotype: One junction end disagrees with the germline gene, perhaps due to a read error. This CDR3 is CACSADPDRKNTGELFF. CDR3 DNA sequence: TGTGCCTGCAGTGCTGACCCGGACAGAAAGAACACCGGGGAGCTGTTTTTT. The chain carries TRBV2 and TRBJ2-2, with a weak D call TRBD1 (6 bases). This CDR3 spans 17 amino acids. Germline V gene data show CDR1 as SNHLY and CDR2 as FYNNEI.

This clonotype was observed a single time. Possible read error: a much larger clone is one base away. CDR3 sequence reads: CASSQGQGGAGNTIYF. The CDR3 DNA follows: TGTGCCAGCAGCCAAGGTCAAGGGGGAGCTGGAAACACCATATATTTT. The chain recombines TRBV7-9 with TRBJ1-3; maybe TRBD1 (6 bases). CDR3 size: 16 residues. The ends were cut back, 5 bases at V and 2 bases at J, with 16 bases in the middle. CDR1 SEHNR and CDR2 FQNEAQ come from the germline V gene (reference sequence).

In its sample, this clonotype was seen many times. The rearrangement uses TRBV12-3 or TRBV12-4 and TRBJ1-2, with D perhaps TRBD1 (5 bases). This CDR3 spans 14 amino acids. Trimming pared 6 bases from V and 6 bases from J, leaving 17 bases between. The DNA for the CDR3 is TGTGCCAGCAGCCCCGACAGCAGGGATGATGGCTACACCTTC. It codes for CASSPDSRDDGYTF.

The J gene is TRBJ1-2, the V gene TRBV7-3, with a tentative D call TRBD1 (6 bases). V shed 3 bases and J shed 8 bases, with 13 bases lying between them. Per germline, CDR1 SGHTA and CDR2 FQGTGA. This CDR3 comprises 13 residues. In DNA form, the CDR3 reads TGTGCCAGCAGCTTCGACAGGTCGAACGGCTACACCTTC. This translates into CASSFDRSNGYTF.

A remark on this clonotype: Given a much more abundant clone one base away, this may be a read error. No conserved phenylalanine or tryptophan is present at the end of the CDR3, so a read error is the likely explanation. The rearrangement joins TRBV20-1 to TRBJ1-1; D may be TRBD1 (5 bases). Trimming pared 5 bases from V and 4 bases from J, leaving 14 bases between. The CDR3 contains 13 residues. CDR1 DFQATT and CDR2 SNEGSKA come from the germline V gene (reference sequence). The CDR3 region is CSAGARGRTEAFS. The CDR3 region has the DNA TGCAGTGCTGGAGCTCGGGGCCGCACTGAAGCTTTCTCT.

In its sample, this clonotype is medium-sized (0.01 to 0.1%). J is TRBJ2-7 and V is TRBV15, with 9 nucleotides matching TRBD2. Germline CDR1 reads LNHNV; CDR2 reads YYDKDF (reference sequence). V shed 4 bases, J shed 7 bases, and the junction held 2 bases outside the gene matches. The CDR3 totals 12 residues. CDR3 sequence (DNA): TGTGCCACCAGCACTGCGGGAGGGGAGCAGTACTTC. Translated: CATSTAGGEQYF.